The 27 T cell receptor beta chains below come from one sample, sequenced in a study of blood T cell repertoires in COVID-19. The repertoire was sequenced with immunoSEQ multiplex PCR; TCRdb's copy has only in-frame clones and lacks some. The sample shows about 180,000 clones, 82% of them seen only once. Sequenced material: peripheral blood. The receptors originated from a woman in her sixties or seventies with acute or convalescent COVID-19.

The rearrangement joins TRBV4-3 to TRBJ1-2; D is ambiguous. This CDR3 has 15 residues. The ends were cut back, 1 base at V and 5 bases at J, with 14 bases in the middle. Germline CDR1 reads LGHNA; CDR2 reads YSLEER. The CDR3 region has the DNA TGCGCCAGCAGCCAAGGGATGACACAAGTATATGGCTACACCTTC. This sequence encodes CASSQGMTQVYGYTF.

The rearrangement links TRBV5-4 to TRBJ2-2; 8 bases are shared with TRBD2. J gave up 5 bases and V 0 bases, and 6 bases lay outside the gene matches. This CDR3 comprises 16 residues. Germline V gene lookup returns CDR1 SGHNT and CDR2 YYREEE (reference sequence). CDR3 coding DNA: TGTGCCAGCAGCTTGGGAGCGGGAGTACTTACCGGGGAGCTGTTTTTT. Its translation: CASSLGAGVLTGELFF.

This sequence joins TRBV28 and TRBJ2-7; TRBD1 is a possible D gene (6 bases). The CDR3 loop spans 14 amino acids. Looked up from germline, CDR1 is MDHEN and CDR2 is SYDVKM. The germline V and J ends were trimmed by 5 bases and 3 bases, with 14 bases remaining between them. CDR3 residues: CASSNAGDRYEQYF. CDR3 nucleotide sequence: TGTGCCAGCAGTAACGCAGGGGACCGCTACGAGCAGTACTTC.

The chain has TRBV9 and TRBJ2-1; weak D call: TRBD2 (6 bases). Germline CDR1 and CDR2: SGDLS and YYNGEE. CDR3 length: 18 amino acids. V lost 0 bases and J 1 base, leaving 17 bases between the germline ends. The CDR3 nucleotides are TGTGCCAGCAGCGTAGAAGGAACCGGGCTAGCGTCCTACAATGAGCAGTTCTTC. Amino acid sequence: CASSVEGTGLASYNEQFF.

CDR3 residues: CASTPSSAGLYNEQFF. CDR3 coding DNA: TGTGCCAGTACTCCTTCATCAGCGGGGCTATACAATGAGCAGTTCTTC. The rearrangement joins TRBV19 to TRBJ2-1; TRBD2 matches 7 bases. This CDR3 region has 16 residues. In germline, CDR1 is LNHDA, CDR2 SQIVND (reference sequence). The ends lost 7 bases at V and 4 bases at J; junction bases unmatched: 13.

The V call is TRBV19, the J call TRBJ2-3; no firm D call. The length of the CDR3 is 13 residues. Trimming cost V 7 bases and J 1 base, with 9 bases left between them. The germline CDR1 and CDR2 sequences are LNHDA and SQIVND (reference sequence). The chain's CDR3 is CASMSRGTDTQYF. CDR3 sequence (DNA): TGTGCCAGTATGAGTCGGGGCACAGATACGCAGTATTTT.

The genes are TRBV30 and TRBJ1-2, with 7 nucleotides matching TRBD1. With 2 bases clipped from V and 3 bases from J, the junction kept 3 bases outside the gene matches. This CDR3 contains 13 residues. Germline V gives CDR1 GTSNPN, CDR2 SVGIG (reference sequence). Here the CDR3 reads CAWSTRGYYGYTF. The CDR3 DNA sequence: TGTGCCTGGAGTACCAGGGGGTACTATGGCTACACCTTC.

The chain is built from TRBV2 and TRBJ2-2, with 10 bases identical to TRBD2. Germline V CDR1 and CDR2: SNHLY, FYNNEI. CDR3 length: 18 amino acids. After removal of 10 bases from V and 5 bases from J, the junction contained 19 bases not matched to a gene. The CDR3 loop reads CATPLTRLAGDWTGELFF. DNA of the CDR3: TGTGCCACGCCCCTCACCAGGCTAGCGGGAGACTGGACCGGGGAGCTGTTTTTT.

The chain is built from TRBV6-2 or TRBV6-3 and TRBJ1-1, with a possible D match to TRBD1 (6 bases). This CDR3 is built from 12 residues. Germline CDR1 and CDR2: MNHEY and SVGEGT. Deletions cut 2 bases from V and 5 bases from J, with 6 bases between. The CDR3 reads CASSYDRTEAFF. The CDR3 nucleotides read TGTGCCAGCAGTTACGACAGGACTGAAGCTTTCTTT.

This clone was counted only a few times. The chain is built from TRBV6-2 or TRBV6-3 and TRBJ1-1, with 9 positions matching TRBD1. The CDR3 is 14 amino acids. From germline, CDR1 is MNHEY and CDR2 SVGEGT. Trimming took 5 bases from V and 2 from J; bases not matched to a gene: 3. This CDR3 reads CASSTGGINTEAFF. As DNA, the CDR3 is TGTGCCAGCAGTACAGGGGGCATTAACACTGAAGCTTTCTTT.

The V gene is TRBV6-5, the J gene TRBJ1-5; perhaps TRBD1 as D (6 bases). The CDR3 length is 15 residues. The V gene's germline CDR1 is MNHEY and CDR2 SVGAGI. Trimming took 0 bases from V and 7 from J, leaving 13 bases between them. The CDR3 sequence: CASSYSRGGGQPQHF. The CDR3 bases are TGTGCCAGCAGTTACTCGAGGGGGGGCGGACAGCCCCAGCATTTT.

This clone was observed a few times. V usage is TRBV30 and J usage is TRBJ1-3, with unresolved D. Trimming pared 3 bases from V and 0 bases from J, leaving 15 bases between. The CDR3 extends over 16 amino acids. The germline CDR1 and CDR2 sequences are GTSNPN and SVGIG (reference sequence). The CDR3 bases are TGTGCCTGGAGCAGGCAGGCCACTGCCTCTGGAAACACCATATATTTT. Residues: CAWSRQATASGNTIYF.

This sequence joins TRBV5-1 and TRBJ2-5, with TRBD1 identical over 7 bases. CDR1 SGHRS and CDR2 YFSETQ come from the germline V gene. V was clipped by 6 bases and J by 4 bases; unmatched bases: 9. This CDR3 has 14 amino acids. CDR3 region: CASTTTGVAETQYF. The CDR3 DNA reads TGCGCCAGCACTACAACAGGGGTGGCAGAGACCCAGTACTTC. The full variable domain, completed using reference TRBV5-1 and TRBJ2-5, is KAGVTQTPRYLIKTRGQQVTLSCSPISGHRSVSWYQQTPGQGLQFLFEYFSETQRNKGNFPGRFSGRQFSNSRSEMNVSTLELGDSALYLCASTTTGVAETQYFGPGTRLLVL.

The chain links TRBV11-2 to TRBJ2-3, with 12 positions matching TRBD2. The CDR3 has 17 amino acids. The V gene's germline CDR1 is SGHAT and CDR2 FQNNGV. Trimming took 6 bases from V and 2 from J; bases not matched to a gene: 9. CDR3 in amino acids: CASRKTGLAGFTDTQYF. The CDR3 coding sequence is TGTGCCAGCAGGAAGACGGGACTAGCGGGTTTCACAGATACGCAGTATTTT.

The chain combines TRBV6-2 or TRBV6-3 with TRBJ1-2; TRBD1 agrees at 7 bases. This CDR3 contains 13 residues. CDR1 is MNHEY, CDR2 SVGEGT, per germline. J gave up 8 bases and V 2 bases, and 5 bases lay outside the gene matches. CDR3 in DNA: TGTGCCAGCAGTTACAGGGGGCTCGGGGGCTACACCTTC. This sequence encodes CASSYRGLGGYTF.

A few counts support this clone. The chain couples TRBV18 to TRBJ2-5; D is perhaps TRBD1 (7 bases). CDR1 and CDR2 (germline): KGHSH, LQKENI. Trimming removed 3 bases at V and 5 bases at J, with 16 bases between. The CDR3 sequence is 15 residues long. The DNA for the CDR3 is TGTGCCAGCTCACCCTCGACAGGGAGGCGGGAGACCCAGTACTTC. Translation: CASSPSTGRRETQYF.

The rearrangement uses TRBV27 and TRBJ1-2; possibly TRBD1 for D (5 bases). Trimming cost V 5 bases and J 0 bases, with 13 bases left between them. CDR1 is MNHEY, CDR2 SMNVEV, per germline (reference sequence). The CDR3 has 15 residues. The CDR3 region has the DNA TGTGCCAGCAGTGGGCCGGGGGTAGCTAACTATGGCTACACCTTC. It specifies CASSGPGVANYGYTF.

The genes are TRBV7-2 and TRBJ2-3; 8 bases are a match to TRBD2. The trim removed 5 bases at V and 1 base at J, leaving 8 bases unmatched. Per germline, CDR1 SGHTA and CDR2 FQGNSA. The CDR3 is made up of 16 amino acids. The CDR3 loop is CASSNGLAGGTDTQYF. As DNA, the CDR3 is TGTGCCAGCAGCAACGGACTAGCCGGTGGCACAGATACGCAGTATTTT.

The rearrangement joins TRBV6-2 or TRBV6-3 to TRBJ1-2; 7 bases are shared with TRBD1. The CDR3 totals 13 residues. The J segment lost 6 bases and the V segment lost 6 bases, leaving 7 bases of the junction unmatched. Germline V gives CDR1 MNHEY, CDR2 SVGEGT. The CDR3 DNA follows: TGTGCCAGCAGCACCGACAGGGTCCATGGCTACACCTTC. It yields the protein CASSTDRVHGYTF.

The gene calls are TRBV30 and TRBJ1-1; no firm D call. The germline V gene encodes CDR1 GTSNPN and CDR2 SVGIG (reference sequence). V was trimmed by 0 bases and J by 1 base, leaving 18 bases between them. The CDR3 totals 17 residues. CDR3 nucleotides: TGTGCCTGGAGTGTAGTCGCAATTTACAGAGCGAACACTGAAGCTTTCTTT. It specifies CAWSVVAIYRANTEAFF.

This chain links TRBV30 with TRBJ1-2, with a weak D call TRBD1 (5 bases). V gave up 5 bases and J gave up 0 bases, with 10 bases separating them. From germline, CDR1 is GTSNPN and CDR2 SVGIG (reference sequence). The CDR3 extends over 13 amino acids. The CDR3 nucleotides are TGTGCCTGGTATGACAGTCCTAACTATGGCTACACCTTC. Translated, it gives CAWYDSPNYGYTF.

Of note for this clone: Germline and junction disagree at one end, which may indicate a read error. The chain recombines TRBV13 with TRBJ1-2; the match to TRBD1 covers 9 bases. The length of the CDR3 is 17 residues. Germline values: CDR1 PRHDT, CDR2 FYEKMQ (reference sequence). The CDR3 spells CASSLGTGRTGAYGYTF. CDR3 nucleotides: TGTGCCAGCAGCCTAGGAACCGGGCGGACAGGGGCTTATGGCTACACCTTC.

The CDR3 reads CASSIAYNTEAFF. Written as DNA, the CDR3 is TGTGCCAGTAGTATAGCCTACAACACTGAAGCTTTCTTT. The chain recombines TRBV19 with TRBJ1-1; D call uncertain. CDR1 is LNHDA, CDR2 SQIVND, per germline (reference sequence). Between the trimmed V and J ends, which lost 1 base and 2 bases, there was a span of 5 bases. The CDR3 sequence is 13 residues long.

The rearrangement uses TRBV12-3 or TRBV12-4 and TRBJ1-6; a weak D match, TRBD1 (6 bases). With 8 bases removed from V and 8 bases from J, the gap between germline ends came to 13 bases. The CDR3 totals 13 residues. The CDR3: CASGWDIDSPLHF. The CDR3 bases are TGTGCCAGCGGTTGGGACATCGATTCACCCCTCCACTTT.

This sequence joins TRBV28 and TRBJ1-5; tentatively, D is TRBD1 (5 bases). V was shortened by 10 bases and J by 1 base, with 14 bases between the two germline ends. Germline V gives CDR1 MDHEN, CDR2 SYDVKM. The CDR3 runs 14 residues. The chain's CDR3 is CATATALSNQPQHF. In DNA form, the CDR3 reads TGTGCCACCGCGACAGCCCTGAGCAATCAGCCCCAGCATTTT.

The chain employs TRBV28 and TRBJ2-1; 7 bases match TRBD2. Per the germline V gene, CDR1 is MDHEN and CDR2 is SYDVKM. The CDR3 runs 15 residues. The junction had 8 bases not matched to a gene; V was cut back by 5 bases and J by 4 bases. CDR3 sequence reads: CASSELAIRYNEQFF. The CDR3 nucleotides are TGTGCCAGCAGTGAACTAGCGATTAGATACAATGAGCAGTTCTTC.

Comment on this clone: Other DNA sequences of this sample code for an identical CDR3. The V and J genes are TRBV28 and TRBJ1-5; TRBD1 might be the D (5 bases). V was clipped by 6 bases and J by 5 bases, with 11 bases between them. In germline, CDR1 is MDHEN, CDR2 SYDVKM. The CDR3 covers 13 residues. DNA of the CDR3: TGTGCCAGCAGCTCCCAGGGTTATCAGCCCCAGCATTTT. Translating it yields CASSSQGYQPQHF.